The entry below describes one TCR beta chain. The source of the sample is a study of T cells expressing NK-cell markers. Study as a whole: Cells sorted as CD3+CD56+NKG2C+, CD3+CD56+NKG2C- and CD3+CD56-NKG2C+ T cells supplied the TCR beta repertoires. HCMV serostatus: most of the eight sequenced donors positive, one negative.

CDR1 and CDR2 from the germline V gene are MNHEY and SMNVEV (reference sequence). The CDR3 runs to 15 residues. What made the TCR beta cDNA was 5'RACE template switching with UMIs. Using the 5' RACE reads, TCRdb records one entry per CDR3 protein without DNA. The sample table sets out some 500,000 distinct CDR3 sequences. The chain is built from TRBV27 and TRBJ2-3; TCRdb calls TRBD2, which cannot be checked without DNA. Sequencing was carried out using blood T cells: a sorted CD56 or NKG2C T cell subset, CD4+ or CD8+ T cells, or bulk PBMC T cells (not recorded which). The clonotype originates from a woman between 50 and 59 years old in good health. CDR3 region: CASSLLAQVTDTQYF.